This T cell receptor beta chain is drawn from a study of T-cell reconstitution after alpha-beta-depleted transplantation in children. The study's findings and limits: Elevated TCRbeta diversity at day 60 was traced, in some patients, to surviving recipient T cells and thymic progenitors. T-cell counts and diversity were attributed mostly to newly produced T cells one year after transplant. The study reportedly traced alpha-beta T cells about two months after transplant to several hundred expanded graft clones.

Notes on this clonotype: Its antigen is as yet unknown. A clone one base away is much larger, so this may be a read error.

The germline CDR1 and CDR2 sequences are SGHTA and FQGNSA. V was pared by 5 bases and J by 7 bases, with 15 bases between. The length of the CDR3 is 15 residues. A library of TCRbeta sequences, prepared with unique molecular identifiers, was generated. TCRdb re-derived calls from the PCR reads in MiXCR, one entry per CDR3 protein. The data contain hundreds of thousands of distinct CDR3 sequences, under 13% of them singletons. The material was PBMCs, obtained before TCRalphabeta/CD19-depleted stem cell transplant. This chain links TRBV7-2 with TRBJ1-6; D perhaps matches TRBD1 (6 bases). This TCR was sampled from a child under two years old with acute myeloid leukemia, due to receive a stem cell transplant. The CDR3, as DNA: TGTGCCAGCAGCCCCAGGCCGGGACAAAATTCACCCCTCCACTTT. This codes for CASSPRPGQNSPLHF.